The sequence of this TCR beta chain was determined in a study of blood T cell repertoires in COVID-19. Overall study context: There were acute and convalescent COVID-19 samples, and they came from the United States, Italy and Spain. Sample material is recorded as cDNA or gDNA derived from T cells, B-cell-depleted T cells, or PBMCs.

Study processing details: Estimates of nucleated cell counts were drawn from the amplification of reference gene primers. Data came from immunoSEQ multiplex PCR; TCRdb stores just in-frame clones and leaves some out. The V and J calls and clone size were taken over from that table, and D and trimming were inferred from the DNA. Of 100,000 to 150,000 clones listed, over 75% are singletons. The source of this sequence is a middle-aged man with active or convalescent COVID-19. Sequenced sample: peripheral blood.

In DNA, the CDR3 is TGTGCCAGCAGCCAAGGGGAGGGGGTGGTCTACGAGCAGTACTTC. As protein: CASSQGEGVVYEQYF. The chain links TRBV4-2 to TRBJ2-7; maybe TRBD2 (7 bases). V was clipped by 1 base and J by 3 bases, with 13 bases between them. This CDR3 is 15 amino acids long. Per germline, CDR1 LGHNA and CDR2 YNFKEQ.